Below are 32 T cell receptor beta chains sequenced from a single sample in a study of blood T cells in healthy people across ages. Primed by a sample-barcoded 5' primer and a J-beta primer mix, a second PCR proceeded for about 7 to 12 cycles. MiXCR was run by TCRdb on the 5' RACE reads, yielding one entry per CDR3 protein. The table shows 550,000 to 750,000 distinct CDR3 sequences, with 21% occurring only once. Material for sequencing was blood. The receptor set was obtained from a man aged 65 to 85 in good health.

This chain connects TRBV12-5 to TRBJ2-5, with D perhaps TRBD1 (5 bases). V was cut by 7 bases and J by 4 bases, with 19 bases left in between. The CDR3 runs to 15 residues. The germline V gene encodes CDR1 LGHNT and CDR2 FRNRAP. The CDR3 is CASATAGSAGETQYF. In nucleotides, the CDR3 is TGTGCTAGTGCTACGGCAGGGTCCGCCGGAGAGACCCAGTACTTC.

This rearrangement joins TRBV9 to TRBJ2-4, with D perhaps matching TRBD2 (7 bases). The CDR3 sequence is 15 residues long. Germline V gene data show CDR1 as SGDLS and CDR2 as YYNGEE. V was clipped by 4 bases and J by 2 bases, with 13 bases between them. CDR3 in DNA: TGTGCCAGCAGCCTGGGGGGGCGGTCCAAAAACATTCAGTACTTC. Encoded protein: CASSLGGRSKNIQYF. The full variable domain, with the rest looked up from reference TRBV9 and TRBJ2-4, is DSGVTQTPKHLITATGQRVTLRCSPRSGDLSVYWYQQSLDQGLQFLIQYYNGEERAKGNILERFSAQQFPDLHSELNLSSLELGDSALYFCASSLGGRSKNIQYFGAGTRLSVL.

CDR3 in DNA: TGTGCCAGCAGCCCCATTACAGGGGACGGCTACACCTTC. Its translation: CASSPITGDGYTF. The chain links TRBV7-6 to TRBJ1-2; 7 bases map to TRBD1. V shed 5 bases and J 8 bases; nucleotides not matched to a gene: 8. The CDR3 is 13 amino acids. CDR1 and CDR2 from the germline V gene are SGHVS and FNYEAQ.

With respect to this clonotype: The CDR3 end shows no conserved phenylalanine or tryptophan, and so a read error is likely. The genes are TRBV10-3 and TRBJ1-6; a weak D match, TRBD1 (5 bases). CDR3 length: 13 residues. CDR1 and CDR2 (germline): ENHRY, SYGVKD. Trimming took off 10 bases at V and 11 bases at J, with 18 bases between the two ends. As DNA, the CDR3 is TGTGCCACCCTAAATGGGGCGCAACCACCCCTCCACTCT. This sequence encodes CATLNGAQPPLHS.

This clonotype came up a few times. The V gene is TRBV9, the J gene TRBJ2-2, with no clear D. Per germline, CDR1 SGDLS and CDR2 YYNGEE. This CDR3 is built from 14 residues. Trimming took off 4 bases at V and 4 bases at J, with 11 bases between the two ends. CDR3 residues: CASSFRLATGELFF. The CDR3 coding sequence is TGTGCCAGCAGCTTCCGACTTGCCACCGGGGAGCTGTTTTTT. The whole variable domain, remainder taken from reference TRBV9 and TRBJ2-2, is DSGVTQTPKHLITATGQRVTLRCSPRSGDLSVYWYQQSLDQGLQFLIQYYNGEERAKGNILERFSAQQFPDLHSELNLSSLELGDSALYFCASSFRLATGELFFGEGSRLTVL.

The chain links TRBV7-3 to TRBJ2-3; D ambiguous. V was shortened by 3 bases and J by 1 base, with 11 bases between the two germline ends. The CDR3 has 15 amino acids. Germline-derived CDR1 and CDR2 are SGHTA and FQGTGA. CDR3 nucleotide sequence: TGTGCCAGCAGCTTCCGGGCACGGGGCACAGATACGCAGTATTTT. Residues: CASSFRARGTDTQYF.

V usage is TRBV7-3 and J usage is TRBJ2-7; 8 nucleotides line up with TRBD2. Trimming cost V 5 bases and J 4 bases; bases outside gene matches: 10. The germline V gene has CDR1 SGHTA and CDR2 FQGTGA. The CDR3 length is 15 residues. For the CDR3, the DNA is TGTGCCAGCAGCCCGTCAGCGGGAGAAAGGTACGAGCAGTACTTC. Amino acid sequence: CASSPSAGERYEQYF.

This clonotype has more than one count but fewer than ten. This chain uses TRBV14 with TRBJ2-2; D might be TRBD2 (6 bases). CDR3 length: 15 amino acids. Germline CDR1 reads SGHDN; CDR2 reads FVKESK. Between the trimmed V and J ends, which lost 4 bases and 6 bases, there was a span of 15 bases. Here the CDR3 DNA reads TGTGCCAGCAGCCGGCATACCGGGAGCCCCGGGGAGCTGTTTTTT. It encodes CASSRHTGSPGELFF.

The chain couples TRBV10-3 to TRBJ1-1, with 9 positions matching TRBD1. The CDR3 is 15 residues long. The J segment lost 5 bases and the V segment lost 0 bases, leaving 4 bases of the junction unmatched. From germline, CDR1 is ENHRY and CDR2 SYGVKD. The CDR3 protein is CAISESLGQGTEAFF. The CDR3 region has the DNA TGTGCCATCAGTGAGTCTCTGGGACAGGGTACTGAAGCTTTCTTT.

The rearrangement uses TRBV12-3 or TRBV12-4 and TRBJ2-6; D gene ambiguous. Trimming stripped 1 base from V and 2 bases from J, with 6 bases between. The CDR3 has 15 amino acids. This chain's CDR3 is CASSLVEPGANVLTF. CDR3 in DNA: TGTGCCAGCAGTTTAGTTGAGCCTGGGGCCAACGTCCTGACTTTC.

A few counts support this clonotype. The chain recombines TRBV18 with TRBJ2-5; no reliable D call. Germline CDR1 is KGHSH and CDR2 is LQKENI. V was trimmed by 3 bases and J by 11 bases, leaving 13 bases between them. The CDR3 is 12 residues long. The CDR3 DNA reads TGTGCCAGCTCACCCGGAGTTGTGTGGCAGTACTTC. This gives the protein CASSPGVVWQYF.

This clonotype was observed a few times. The chain carries TRBV7-2 and TRBJ2-5; 9 positions agree with TRBD2. There are 17 residues in the CDR3. V dropped 0 bases and J dropped 5; count of bases not matched to a gene: 10. Germline CDR1 is SGHTA and CDR2 is FQGNSA. The CDR3 bases are TGTGCCAGCAGCTTAGCTTTGCGGGAGGGCCCGGGGGAGACCCAGTACTTC. It encodes CASSLALREGPGETQYF.

This clonotype was picked up many times. The rearrangement uses TRBV25-1 and TRBJ2-2; 7 bases are a match to TRBD1. The CDR3 is made up of 16 amino acids. Germline-derived CDR1 and CDR2 are MGHDK and SYGVNS. The ends lost 0 bases at V and 2 bases at J; junction bases unmatched: 3. CDR3: CASSEYGQVNTGELFF. In DNA form, the CDR3 reads TGTGCCAGCAGTGAATACGGACAGGTTAACACCGGGGAGCTGTTTTTT.

This clonotype appeared a few times. A read error may produce the germline difference seen at one junction end. This chain uses TRBV7-7 with TRBJ1-4, with 9 nucleotides matching TRBD1. The CDR3 totals 15 residues. The germline gives CDR1 SSHAT, CDR2 FNYEAQ (reference sequence). For the CDR3, the DNA is TGTGCTAGCAGCCCCGGACAGGGGAGGAATGAAAAACTGTTTTTT. Translating gives CASSPGQGRNEKLFF.

This clonotype was found a few times. The chain combines TRBV4-2 with TRBJ2-4, with D unclear. V was clipped by 4 bases and J by 7 bases, with 11 bases between them. Germline V gene lookup returns CDR1 LGHNA and CDR2 YNFKEQ. This CDR3 is 13 amino acids long. This chain's CDR3 is CASSRGKGNIQYF. CDR3 nucleotides: TGTGCCAGCAGCCGAGGTAAAGGGAACATTCAGTACTTC.

The chain carries TRBV7-9 and TRBJ2-7, with 9 nucleotides matching TRBD1. J was trimmed by 3 bases and V by 8 bases; bases with no gene match: 5. The CDR3 contains 13 residues. Germline CDR1 and CDR2: SEHNR and FQNEAQ (reference sequence). This chain's CDR3 is CASQQGQGYEQYF. Here the CDR3 DNA reads TGTGCCAGCCAGCAGGGACAGGGCTACGAGCAGTACTTC. Filled out from reference TRBV7-9 and TRBJ2-7, the complete variable domain reads DTGVSQNPRHKITKRGQNVTFRCDPISEHNRLYWYRQTLGQGPEFLTYFQNEAQLEKSRLLSDRFSAERPKGSFSTLEIQRTEQGDSAMYLCASQQGQGYEQYFGPGTRLTVT.

The chain employs TRBV29-1 and TRBJ2-4; D perhaps matches TRBD2 (5 bases). The V gene's germline CDR1 is SQVTM and CDR2 ANQGSEA. The CDR3 spans 15 residues. Trimming took 3 bases from V and 3 from J, leaving 15 bases between them. The CDR3 loop is CSVDDPLAGKNIQYF. CDR3 coding DNA: TGCAGCGTTGATGACCCCCTAGCTGGCAAAAACATTCAGTACTTC.

The sample holds a few counts of this clonotype. This chain connects TRBV12-3 or TRBV12-4 to TRBJ1-2; TRBD1 might be the D (5 bases). CDR3 length: 13 amino acids. V was shortened by 6 bases and J by 3 bases, with 11 bases between the two germline ends. In DNA form, the CDR3 reads TGTGCCAGCAGCCAACAGGCGCACTATGGCTACACCTTC. It codes for CASSQQAHYGYTF.

The J gene is TRBJ1-5, the V gene TRBV6-6, with D unresolved. CDR3 length: 12 amino acids. CDR1 and CDR2 from the germline V gene are MNHNY and SVGAGI (reference sequence). Deletions cut 6 bases from V and 8 bases from J, with 11 bases between. CDR3 in DNA: TGTGCCAGCAGCTCTCGGTTCAAGCCCCAGCATTTT. This sequence encodes CASSSRFKPQHF.

The V gene is TRBV25-1, the J gene TRBJ2-5, with D tentatively TRBD2 (5 bases). The end of the DNA fits TRBJ2-7 better, so the J call may be wrong. This CDR3 region has 14 residues. Germline CDR1 reads MGHDK; CDR2 reads SYGVNS. CDR3 sequence reads: CASSPGSYSYEQYF. The CDR3 region has the DNA TGTGCCAGCAGTCCGGGGTCCTACTCCTACGAGCAGTACTTC.

As concerns this clonotype: The germline gene is not matched at one end of the junction; a read error may be the cause. The chain links TRBV3-1 to TRBJ1-4, with D hard to call. CDR1 and CDR2 from the germline V gene are LGHDT and YNNKEL (reference sequence). The CDR3 consists of 12 residues. The CDR3 DNA reads TGTGCCAGCAGCCAACGTAATGAAGAACTGTTTTTT. Translating gives CASSQRNEELFF.

The chain joins TRBV7-6 to TRBJ2-7, with D tentatively TRBD1 (6 bases). This CDR3 has 15 residues. Germline CDR1 is SGHVS and CDR2 is FNYEAQ. V gave up 0 bases and J gave up 0 bases, with 9 bases separating them. The CDR3 region is CASSLAQGYSYEQYF. As DNA, the CDR3 is TGTGCCAGCAGCTTAGCACAGGGATACTCCTACGAGCAGTACTTC.

This clonotype turned up a few times. The rearrangement links TRBV30 to TRBJ1-2; 8 positions match TRBD1. V shed 7 bases, J shed 3 bases, and the junction held 7 bases outside the gene matches. Germline-derived CDR1 and CDR2 are GTSNPN and SVGIG (reference sequence). This CDR3 has 13 residues. As DNA, the CDR3 is TGTGCCTACTCACAGGGGGGAGACTATGGCTACACCTTC. This translates into CAYSQGGDYGYTF.

The chain employs TRBV9 and TRBJ2-3, with D tentatively TRBD1 (6 bases). The V and J ends lost 0 bases and 4 bases respectively, with 9 bases between them. This CDR3 spans 14 amino acids. The germline CDR1 and CDR2 sequences are SGDLS and YYNGEE. The CDR3 DNA follows: TGTGCCAGCAGCGTAGGACAGGAGTCAGATACGCAGTATTTT. Translating gives CASSVGQESDTQYF.

The table lists this clonotype with many counts. The chain couples TRBV18 to TRBJ1-1; D remains unclear. V gave up 3 bases and J gave up 3 bases, with 11 bases separating them. CDR1 is KGHSH, CDR2 LQKENI, per germline. This CDR3 has 14 residues. The DNA for the CDR3 is TGTGCCAGCTCACCCGGCTGGGAGGACACTGAAGCTTTCTTT. Translating it yields CASSPGWEDTEAFF.

This clonotype was recorded at least ten times. CDR3 amino acids: CASSRDGNQPQHF. DNA of the CDR3: TGTGCCAGCAGCCGGGACGGGAATCAGCCCCAGCATTTT. This chain links TRBV7-9 with TRBJ1-5; a possible D gene is TRBD1 (5 bases). CDR3 size: 13 residues. Germline V gene sequence: CDR1 SEHNR, CDR2 FQNEAQ (reference sequence). Between the trimmed V and J ends, which lost 5 bases and 4 bases, there was a span of 9 bases.

This chain connects TRBV5-5 to TRBJ2-2; maybe TRBD1 (6 bases). V was pared by 2 bases and J by 5 bases, with 16 bases between. The CDR3 loop spans 16 amino acids. The germline gives CDR1 SGHKS, CDR2 YYEKEE (reference sequence). CDR3 loop: CASSFRQGSLTGELFF. The CDR3 nucleotides are TGTGCCAGCAGCTTTAGGCAGGGGAGTTTGACCGGGGAGCTGTTTTTT.

The chain is built from TRBV15 and TRBJ2-3; 12 nucleotides match TRBD2. V shed 5 bases and J 1 base; nucleotides not matched to a gene: 4. Germline loops: CDR1 LNHNV, CDR2 YYDKDF (reference sequence). This CDR3 contains 16 residues. CDR3 sequence: CATSQGTSGRTDTQYF. The CDR3 DNA reads as TGTGCCACCAGCCAAGGGACTAGCGGGCGCACAGATACGCAGTATTTT.

The gene calls are TRBV6-5 and TRBJ2-7, with D perhaps TRBD1 (5 bases). Deletions cut 6 bases from V and 9 bases from J, with 15 bases between. CDR3 length: 12 residues. Germline V gene lookup returns CDR1 MNHEY and CDR2 SVGAGI. The CDR3 DNA sequence: TGTGCCAGCAGAGATCCAGGGTTTGTGCAGTACTTC. This gives the protein CASRDPGFVQYF.

This clonotype has a handful of counts. The rearrangement joins TRBV6-5 to TRBJ2-3, with TRBD2 as a possible D gene (6 bases). The germline V gene encodes CDR1 MNHEY and CDR2 SVGAGI. This CDR3 region has 13 residues. V gave up 6 bases and J gave up 0 bases, with 7 bases separating them. CDR3 loop: CASRRGSTDTQYF. CDR3 nucleotides: TGTGCCAGCAGACGGGGGAGCACAGATACGCAGTATTTT.

V is TRBV2 and J is TRBJ2-7; maybe TRBD1 (5 bases). CDR1 SNHLY and CDR2 FYNNEI come from the germline V gene. V dropped 6 bases and J dropped 4 bases, with 13 bases sitting between them. The CDR3 has 13 amino acids. In DNA form, the CDR3 reads TGTGCCAGCAGAAGGACACTCGAATACGAGCAGTACTTC. This translates into CASRRTLEYEQYF.

The V call is TRBV24-1, the J call TRBJ1-5; D remains unclear. This CDR3 spans 14 amino acids. Germline loops: CDR1 KGHDR, CDR2 SFDVKD. V lost 4 bases and J 4 bases, leaving 10 bases between the germline ends. The chain's CDR3 is CATSDLNGNQPQHF. CDR3 DNA: TGTGCCACCAGTGACCTCAACGGAAATCAGCCCCAGCATTTT.